This T cell receptor (beta chain) was captured in a study of cytomegalovirus exposure and HLA in healthy donors. Whole-study results and caveats: Listed as cytomegalovirus-associated were roughly 180 TCR beta chains. In an earlier analysis, productive rearrangement rates for most beta V segments clustered near 87% or 30%. It was shown in a later analysis that HLA-associated TCR beta chains were more clonally expanded than other, equally common chains.

Concerning this clone itself: Its antigen is as yet unknown.

The primer mix had 60 Vbeta and 13 Jbeta primers. Assay used: immunoSEQ multiplex PCR; TCRdb lists only in-frame clones, some missing. Of about 120,000 clones listed, approximately 74% are singletons. Germline values: CDR1 SQVTM, CDR2 ANQGSEA. The length of the CDR3 is 18 residues. V was trimmed by 0 bases and J by 1 base, leaving 19 bases between them. This clonotype originated in a male donor in good health and CMV-seronegative. Sequencing was performed on PBMCs. V and J are TRBV29-1 and TRBJ2-1; weak D call: TRBD2 (5 bases). CDR3 loop: CSVEDRAGASGSYNEQFF. In DNA form, the CDR3 reads TGCAGCGTTGAAGATCGGGCGGGTGCGAGTGGGTCCTACAATGAGCAGTTCTTC.